This passage covers 16 T cell receptor beta chains from one sample sequenced in a study of blood T cells in healthy people across ages. Sample-barcoded 5' priming and a J-beta primer mix drove a second PCR of roughly 6 to 12 cycles. One entry per CDR3 protein, called by TCRdb with MiXCR from the 5' RACE reads. This table has some 1.5 million distinct CDR3 sequences, 28% appearing once. Sequences were obtained from blood. The source of these receptors is a woman aged 30 to 39 in good health.

In its sample, this clonotype was seen a few times. This chain connects TRBV20-1 to TRBJ2-7; the D gene is possibly TRBD2 (5 bases). Trimming removed 3 bases at V and 2 bases at J, with 11 bases between. CDR1 is DFQATT and CDR2 is SNEGSKA in the germline V gene (reference sequence). This CDR3 contains 13 residues. CDR3 coding DNA: TGCAGTGCTAGGCGTGTTAGCGCCTACGAGCAGTACTTC. It is translated as CSARRVSAYEQYF.

The sample holds a few counts of this clonotype. The V call is TRBV7-3, the J call TRBJ2-1; TRBD2 aligns across 13 bases. This CDR3 has 15 residues. Germline V gene data show CDR1 as SGHTA and CDR2 as FQGTGA. The V gene end was trimmed by 4 bases and the J gene end by 8 bases; junction bases not matched to a gene: 5. The CDR3, as DNA: TGTGCCAGCAGCTCACTAGCGGGGGGGCCCCATGAGCAGTTCTTC. Its translation is CASSSLAGGPHEQFF. The complete variable domain, with remaining parts taken from reference TRBV7-3 and TRBJ2-1, reads GAGVSQTPSNKVTEKGKYVELRCDPISGHTALYWYRQSLGQGPEFLIYFQGTGAADDSGLPNDRFFAVRPEGSVSTLKIQRTERGDSAVYLCASSSLAGGPHEQFFGPGTRLTVL.

The gene calls are TRBV4-3 and TRBJ2-1, with a weak D call TRBD2 (5 bases). CDR1 and CDR2 from the germline V gene are LGHNA and YSLEER. Trimming shortened V by 1 base and J by 6 bases, and 10 bases separated the two germline ends. The CDR3 extends over 14 amino acids. CDR3 DNA: TGCGCCAGCAGCCAAGGGAGGCGGACCAATGAGCAGTTCTTC. It codes for CASSQGRRTNEQFF.

Remarks on this clonotype: The junction departs from germline at one end; a sequencing error may be responsible. The chain links TRBV20-1 to TRBJ1-2; D is unclear. This CDR3 contains 12 residues. The germline V gene has CDR1 DFQATT and CDR2 SNEGSKA (reference sequence). This CDR3 is CSARVGPNGCTF. CDR3 nucleotides: TGCAGTGCTAGAGTAGGTCCCAATGGCTGCACCTTC.

V is TRBV5-1 and J is TRBJ2-2; 9 nucleotides line up with TRBD2. V lost 2 bases to trimming and J lost 4 bases; unmatched junction nucleotides: 6. Looked up from germline, CDR1 is SGHRS and CDR2 is YFSETQ. This CDR3 has 16 amino acids. The CDR3 sequence: CASSLGGGRATGELFF. The CDR3, as DNA: TGCGCCAGCAGCTTAGGTGGCGGGAGGGCCACCGGGGAGCTGTTTTTT. Full variable domain (rest looked up from reference TRBV5-1 and TRBJ2-2): KAGVTQTPRYLIKTRGQQVTLSCSPISGHRSVSWYQQTPGQGLQFLFEYFSETQRNKGNFPGRFSGRQFSNSRSEMNVSTLELGDSALYLCASSLGGGRATGELFFGEGSRLTVL.

This clonotype occurred a few times. The chain uses TRBV4-2 and TRBJ2-7; D is perhaps TRBD2 (7 bases). Germline CDR1 and CDR2: LGHNA and YNFKEQ. This CDR3 has 14 amino acids. V lost 5 bases to trimming and J lost 2 bases, with 13 bases between them. The CDR3 here is CASSGGGGTYEQYF. CDR3 coding DNA: TGTGCCAGCAGCGGAGGGGGGGGCACCTACGAGCAGTACTTC.

This rearrangement joins TRBV2 to TRBJ1-4; D not certain. CDR1 is SNHLY, CDR2 FYNNEI, per germline. The V end lost 11 bases, the J end lost 0 bases, and 10 bases lay between the germline ends. The CDR3 totals 13 residues. The CDR3 nucleotides are TGTGCCGGCAAGGATGCAACTAATGAAAAACTGTTTTTT. It codes for CAGKDATNEKLFF.

A few counts support this clonotype. The chain links TRBV6-2 or TRBV6-3 to TRBJ1-1, with 8 nucleotides matching TRBD1. The CDR3 is 14 amino acids. Germline V CDR1 and CDR2: MNHEY, SVGEGT. The ends lost 9 bases at V and 7 bases at J; junction bases unmatched: 13. CDR3 sequence: CASGGRDRLSEAFF. In DNA, the CDR3 is TGTGCCAGTGGGGGCCGGGACAGGCTCAGTGAAGCTTTCTTT.

This clonotype has more than one count but fewer than ten. Sequence at one end of the junction differs from germline and may be a read error. The chain joins TRBV12-3 or TRBV12-4 to TRBJ2-7, with D possibly TRBD1 on 5 matching bases. This CDR3 has 13 amino acids. The CDR3 spells CASSLQGIYGQYF. DNA for the CDR3: TGTGCCAGCAGTTTACAGGGAATCTACGGGCAGTACTTC.

The chain's CDR3 is CNTDTGTGSTDTQYF. CDR3 nucleotide sequence: TGCAATACCGATACCGGGACAGGGTCCACAGATACGCAGTATTTT. The chain carries TRBV20-1 and TRBJ2-3, with 9 bases identical to TRBD1. The CDR3 sequence is 15 residues long. The germline CDR1 and CDR2 sequences are DFQATT and SNEGSKA (reference sequence).

This clonotype occurred many times. V is TRBV12-3 or TRBV12-4 and J is TRBJ2-1; 9 positions agree with TRBD2. The J segment lost 0 bases and the V segment lost 8 bases, leaving 20 bases of the junction unmatched. This CDR3 has 20 residues. CDR3 nucleotides: TGTGCCAGCTCTTCCCCGGGAGAAGCGGGGGGCCTGAGCTCCTACAATGAGCAGTTCTTC. Amino acid sequence: CASSSPGEAGGLSSYNEQFF.

This clonotype was seen a few times. J is TRBJ1-6 and V is TRBV5-1; 8 bases match TRBD1. V lost 0 bases and J lost 7; bases outside the gene matches: 9. The CDR3 contains 17 residues. Germline V gives CDR1 SGHRS, CDR2 YFSETQ. The CDR3 is CASSLEFGQGRNSPLHF. The CDR3 coding sequence is TGCGCCAGCAGCTTGGAGTTTGGACAGGGACGAAATTCACCCCTCCACTTT.

This clonotype was detected only a few times. Given a much more abundant clone one base away, this may be a read error. The chain employs TRBV29-1 and TRBJ2-6; D possibly corresponds to TRBD1 (5 bases). The CDR3 totals 13 residues. Germline V CDR1 and CDR2: SQVTM, ANQGSEA. DNA for the CDR3: TGCAGCGTTGCAGGGTTAGGGGCCAACGTCCGGACTTTC. Translating gives CSVAGLGANVRTF.

In this sample, this clonotype turned up a few times. The J gene is TRBJ2-7, the V gene TRBV10-3, with no clear D. The CDR3 sequence is 12 residues long. Trimming shortened V by 2 bases and J by 6 bases, and 8 bases separated the two germline ends. Germline-derived CDR1 and CDR2 are ENHRY and SYGVKD. CDR3: CAISERLSEQYF. CDR3 DNA sequence: TGTGCCATCAGTGAGAGATTGAGCGAGCAGTACTTC.

V is TRBV5-1 and J is TRBJ2-1; perhaps TRBD1 as D (7 bases). Trimming took off 0 bases at V and 7 bases at J, with 14 bases between the two ends. Germline V gene data show CDR1 as SGHRS and CDR2 as YFSETQ. The CDR3 length is 15 residues. CDR3 sequence (DNA): TGCGCCAGCAGCTTGGCCTGGGCAGGGGGGAATGAGCAGTTCTTC. This codes for CASSLAWAGGNEQFF.

This clonotype was seen ten or more times. The rearrangement links TRBV20-1 to TRBJ2-1, with TRBD2 matching over 12 bases. Unmatched junction bases numbered 4, after V lost 0 bases and J lost 7 bases. CDR1 is DFQATT, CDR2 SNEGSKA, per germline (reference sequence). This CDR3 spans 15 amino acids. DNA of the CDR3: TGCAGTGCTAGAGATTACCTAGCGGGAGGGAATGAGCAGTTCTTC. This translates into CSARDYLAGGNEQFF.